This T cell receptor beta chain was found in a study of cytomegalovirus exposure and HLA in healthy donors. As concerns this clone: Its matching antigen is unknown.

V lost 0 bases and J lost 7; bases outside the gene matches: 14. Looked up from germline, CDR1 is MNHNS and CDR2 is SASEGT. CDR3 size: 19 residues. Vbeta (60) and Jbeta (13) primers were used in the PCR. Sequenced by immunoSEQ multiplex PCR; TCRdb stores in-frame clones only, minus some. This listing includes more than 200,000 clones. Findings and limits, study-wide: Data from an earlier analysis indicated that most TCR beta V segments were productive either about 90% or about 30% of the time.

The receptor was isolated from a woman in her 30s in good health and CMV-seropositive. This chain joins TRBV6-1 and TRBJ2-2; TRBD2 matches at 10 bases. Specimen: PBMCs. The CDR3 DNA sequence: TGTGCCAGCAGTGAAGCGCCGGTGCGGCTAGCGGGGGTCGTCGGGGAGCTGTTTTTT. Encoded protein: CASSEAPVRLAGVVGELFF.